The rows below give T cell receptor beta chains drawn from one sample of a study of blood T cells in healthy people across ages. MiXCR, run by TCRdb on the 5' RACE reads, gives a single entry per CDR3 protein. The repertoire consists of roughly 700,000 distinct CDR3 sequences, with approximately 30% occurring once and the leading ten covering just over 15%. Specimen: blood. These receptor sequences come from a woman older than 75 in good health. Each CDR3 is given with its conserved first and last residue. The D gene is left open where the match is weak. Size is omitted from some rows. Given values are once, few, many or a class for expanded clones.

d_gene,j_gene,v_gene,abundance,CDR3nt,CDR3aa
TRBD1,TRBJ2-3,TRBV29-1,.,TGCAGCGCAGACCGGGACAGGGGCACAGATACGCAGTATTTT,CSADRDRGTDTQYF
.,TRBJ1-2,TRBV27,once,TGTGCCAGCAAGTCAGTTGGTATGGACTATGGCTACACCTTC,CASKSVGMDYGYTF
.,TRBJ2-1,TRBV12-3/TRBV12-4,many,TGTGCCAGCAGTTTAACCCAAGACTGGGGCTACAATGAGCAGTTCTTC,CASSLTQDWGYNEQFF
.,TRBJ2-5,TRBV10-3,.,TGTGCCATCAGTGAACAGATTCAAGAGACCCAGTACTTC,CAISEQIQETQYF
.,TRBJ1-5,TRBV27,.,TGTGCCAGCAGTCGTTCCCAAGGCCCTAATCAGCCCCAGCATTTT,CASSRSQGPNQPQHF
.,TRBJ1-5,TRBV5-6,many,TGTGCCAGCAGCTACGTAGGCAATCAGCCCCAGCATTTT,CASSYVGNQPQHF
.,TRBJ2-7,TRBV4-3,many,TGCGCCAGCAGCCAAGTGAGTGGGGGGAGCAACGAGCAGTACTTC,CASSQVSGGSNEQYF
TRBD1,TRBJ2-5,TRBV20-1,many,TGCAGTGCAACAGGGGGCGTAGAGACCCAGTACTTC,CSATGGVETQYF
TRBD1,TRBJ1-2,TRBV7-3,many,TGTGCCAGCAGCTTAAGACAGGGCGAAAGTGGCTACACCTTC,CASSLRQGESGYTF
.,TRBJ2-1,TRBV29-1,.,TGCAGCGTTGAAGGGGGGACCTCCTACGAGCAGTTCTTC,CSVEGGTSYEQFF
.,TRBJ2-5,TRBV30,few,TGTGCCTGGAGTGGGGGGCTGGGGGTCGGGGAGACCCAGTACTTC,CAWSGGLGVGETQYF
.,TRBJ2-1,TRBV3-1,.,TGTGCCAGCAGCCGACGGGTCGAGCAGTTCTTC,CASSRRVEQFF
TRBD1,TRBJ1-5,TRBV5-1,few,TGCGCCAGCAGCTTGGGGACAGGGCTGAGCAATCAGCCCCAGCATTTT,CASSLGTGLSNQPQHF
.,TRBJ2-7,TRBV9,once,TGTGCCAGCAGCGTAGGGGCAGGGGCCAAGTACTACGAGCAGTACTTC,CASSVGAGAKYYEQYF
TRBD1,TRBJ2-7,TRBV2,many,TGTGCCAGCAGCACATGGGGGACAGGGACCGACGAGCAGTACTTC,CASSTWGTGTDEQYF
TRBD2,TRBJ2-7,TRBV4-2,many,TGTGCCAGCAGCCAAACTACGGGACTAGCGGGGACCTACGAGCAGTACTTC,CASSQTTGLAGTYEQYF
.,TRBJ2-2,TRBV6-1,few,TGTGCCAGCAGCAAACAGGGTATCGGCACCGGGGAGCTGTTTTTT,CASSKQGIGTGELFF
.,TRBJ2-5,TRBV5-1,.,TGCGCCAGCAGCTTGGGGTGGTCACAAGAGACCCAGTACTTC,CASSLGWSQETQYF
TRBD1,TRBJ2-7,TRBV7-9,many,TGTGCCAGCAGCTTAGCCACGAGACAGGGAACCCCCTACGAGCAGTACTTC,CASSLATRQGTPYEQYF
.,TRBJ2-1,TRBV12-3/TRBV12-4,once,TGTGCCAGCAGACCTCTAGCACATGAGCAGTTCTTC,CASRPLAHEQFF
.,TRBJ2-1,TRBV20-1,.,TGCAGTGCTAGGATACCGGGGGGCTATGAGCAGTTCTTC,CSARIPGGYEQFF
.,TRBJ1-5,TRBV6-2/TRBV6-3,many,TGTGCCAGCAGGGACCAGGGATCTTATAGCAATCAGCCCCAGCATTTT,CASRDQGSYSNQPQHF
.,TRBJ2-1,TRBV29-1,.,TGCAGCGTCCCCGACCGGACAGTCTCCTACAATGAGCAGTTCTTC,CSVPDRTVSYNEQFF
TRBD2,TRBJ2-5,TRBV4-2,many,TGTGCCAGCAGCCAAGTCCGGGCTAGCGGGGGGGACCAAGAGACCCAGTACTTC,CASSQVRASGGDQETQYF
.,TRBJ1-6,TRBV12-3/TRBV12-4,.,TGTGCCAGCAGGATCAGGGTTTCACCCCTCCACTTT,CASRIRVSPLHF
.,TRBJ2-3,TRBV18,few,TGTGCCAGCTCGGAGTTAGGAGATACGCAGTATTTT,CASSELGDTQYF
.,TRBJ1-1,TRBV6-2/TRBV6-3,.,TGTGCCAGCAAGAGAGCAGACCTTATAATCACTGAAGCTTTCTTT,CASKRADLIITEAFF
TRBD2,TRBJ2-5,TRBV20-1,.,TGCGGTGCTAGAGAACTAGCGGGGAGCCCTTGGGGGTACTTC,CGARELAGSPWGYF
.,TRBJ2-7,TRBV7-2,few,TGTGCCAGCAGCCTCAGCGTGGGGTCCTCCTACGAGCAGTACTTC,CASSLSVGSSYEQYF
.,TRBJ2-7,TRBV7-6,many,TGTGCCAGCAGCTTAGCGACCCGGGAAGAGCAGTACTTC,CASSLATREEQYF
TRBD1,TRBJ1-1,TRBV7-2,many,TGTGCCAGCAGCTGGAAGATTACAGGGGGCGGTGCTTTCTTT,CASSWKITGGGAFF
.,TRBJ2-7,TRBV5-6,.,TGTGCCAGCAGCTGGGAGAGCAGGGGCTATCGCGAGCAGTACTTC,CASSWESRGYREQYF
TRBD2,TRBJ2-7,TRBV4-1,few,TGCGCCAGCAGCCATCCTGGACTAGCGGGGGGCCCAGACCATAATGAGCAGTACTTC,CASSHPGLAGGPDHNEQYF
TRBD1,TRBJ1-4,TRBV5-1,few,TGCGCCAGCAGCCCAGGGACAGTCACTAATGGAAAACTGTTTTTT,CASSPGTVTNGKLFF
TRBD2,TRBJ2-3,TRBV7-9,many,TGTGCCAGCAGCCCGGCGAGTAGCGGGGACACAGATACGCAGTATTTT,CASSPASSGDTDTQYF
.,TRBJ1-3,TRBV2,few,TGTGCCAGCAGTGACGCCAGCTCGTATGGAAACACCATATATTTT,CASSDASSYGNTIYF
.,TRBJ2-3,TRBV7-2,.,TGTGCCAGCAGCTTAGACTGGACCGAGCAGTATTTT,CASSLDWTEQYF
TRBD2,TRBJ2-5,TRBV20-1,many,TGCAGTGCTAGGAGGGGGCGGGGGGGGCAAGAGACCCAGTACTTC,CSARRGRGGQETQYF
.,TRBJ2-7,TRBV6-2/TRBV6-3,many,TGTGCCAGCAGCGACAGGAGTACCTACGAGCAGTACTTC,CASSDRSTYEQYF
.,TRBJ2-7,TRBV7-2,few,TGTGCCAGCAGCACCTGGACAGATACCTACGAGCAGTACTTC,CASSTWTDTYEQYF
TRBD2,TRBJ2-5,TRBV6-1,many,TGTGCCAGCAGCTCACCGACTAGCGGGGGGGGCACGAAGACCCAGTACTTC,CASSSPTSGGGTKTQYF
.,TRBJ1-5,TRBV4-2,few,TGTGCCAGCAGCCCCGGGGAGGATCAGCCCCAGCATTTT,CASSPGEDQPQHF
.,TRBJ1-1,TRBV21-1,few,TGTGCCAGCAGCAAATGCCCTTGGGAGATGAACACTGAAGCTTTCTTT,CASSKCPWEMNTEAFF
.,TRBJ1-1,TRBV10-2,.,TGCGCCAGCAGTGAGGACGGTGAAGCTTTCTTT,CASSEDGEAFF
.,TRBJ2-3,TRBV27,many,TGTGCCAGCAGCAAGTTAACAGATACGCAGTATTTT,CASSKLTDTQYF
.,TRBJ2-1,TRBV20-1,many,TGCAGTGCTAGCCCGTGGGACTCCTACAATGAGCAGTTCTTC,CSASPWDSYNEQFF